These T cell receptor beta chains were read from a single sample in a study of cytomegalovirus exposure and HLA in healthy donors. The table came from immunoSEQ multiplex PCR; TCRdb's copy has only in-frame clones and leaves some out. The profile covers roughly 120,000 clones, with roughly four fifths appearing a single time and 1.5% to 2.5% taken by the ten largest. The specimen was PBMCs. The receptors derive from a man aged 50 or older in good health and CMV-seronegative. Each CDR3 is given with its conserved first and last residue. A D gene is named only where the DNA matches it firmly. Expanded clones are given a class, and other clones once, few, many or no size at all.

v_call: TRBV5-1
d_call: NA
j_call: TRBJ1-2
clone_size: NA
cdr3_aa: CASSFDSYGYTF
cdr3_nt: TGCGCCAGCAGCTTTGACAGCTATGGCTACACCTTC

v_call: TRBV5-1
d_call: TRBD1
j_call: TRBJ2-5
clone_size: NA
cdr3_aa: CASSFGTGQETQYF
cdr3_nt: TGCGCCAGCAGCTTCGGGACAGGGCAAGAGACCCAGTACTTC

v_call: TRBV28
d_call: NA
j_call: TRBJ2-1
clone_size: NA
cdr3_aa: CASMGARSYNEQFF
cdr3_nt: TGTGCCAGCATGGGGGCTCGTTCCTACAATGAGCAGTTCTTC

v_call: TRBV7-2
d_call: TRBD1
j_call: TRBJ2-3
clone_size: NA
cdr3_aa: CASSSTGHGTDTQYF
cdr3_nt: TGTGCCAGCAGCTCGACAGGGCACGGCACAGATACGCAGTATTTT

v_call: TRBV5-1
d_call: TRBD2
j_call: TRBJ2-1
clone_size: NA
cdr3_aa: CASSSLAGGYNEQFF
cdr3_nt: TGCGCCAGCAGCTCACTAGCGGGGGGATACAATGAGCAGTTCTTC

v_call: TRBV2
d_call: TRBD1
j_call: TRBJ1-2
clone_size: NA
cdr3_aa: CASSGTGDYGYTF
cdr3_nt: TGTGCCAGCAGCGGGACAGGGGACTATGGCTACACCTTC

v_call: TRBV9
d_call: TRBD1
j_call: TRBJ1-1
clone_size: NA
cdr3_aa: CASSRDRARTEAFF
cdr3_nt: TGTGCCAGCAGCAGGGACAGGGCGAGGACTGAAGCTTTCTTT

v_call: TRBV6-1
d_call: NA
j_call: TRBJ1-3
clone_size: once
cdr3_aa: CASSEWPGNTIYF
cdr3_nt: TGTGCCAGCAGTGAATGGCCTGGAAACACCATATATTTT

v_call: TRBV9
d_call: NA
j_call: TRBJ1-1
clone_size: NA
cdr3_aa: CASSVAYRSEAFF
cdr3_nt: TGTGCCAGCAGCGTAGCATACCGGAGCGAAGCTTTCTTT

v_call: TRBV28
d_call: NA
j_call: TRBJ2-3
clone_size: NA
cdr3_aa: CASSWADTVTDTQYF
cdr3_nt: TGTGCCAGCAGTTGGGCGGACACTGTCACAGATACGCAGTATTTT

v_call: TRBV6-1
d_call: NA
j_call: TRBJ1-2
clone_size: NA
cdr3_aa: CASTSGPEFGYGYTF
cdr3_nt: TGTGCCAGCACGTCAGGGCCGGAGTTCGGATATGGCTACACCTTC

v_call: TRBV5-6
d_call: NA
j_call: TRBJ2-2
clone_size: NA
cdr3_aa: CASSLVGGAHTGELFF
cdr3_nt: TGTGCCAGCAGCTTGGTTGGGGGGGCGCACACCGGGGAGCTGTTTTTT

v_call: TRBV7-2
d_call: NA
j_call: TRBJ2-2
clone_size: NA
cdr3_aa: CASTTGGGASSGELFF
cdr3_nt: TGTGCCAGCACCACAGGAGGGGGCGCCTCGTCCGGGGAGCTGTTTTTT

v_call: TRBV25-1
d_call: NA
j_call: TRBJ1-5
clone_size: NA
cdr3_aa: CASSAHGPEGQPQHF
cdr3_nt: TGTGCCAGCAGTGCCCACGGACCCGAGGGTCAGCCCCAGCATTTT

v_call: TRBV9
d_call: NA
j_call: TRBJ2-2
clone_size: NA
cdr3_aa: CASSVKLQGVTGELFF
cdr3_nt: TGTGCCAGCAGCGTAAAATTACAGGGAGTTACCGGGGAGCTGTTTTTT

v_call: TRBV20-1
d_call: NA
j_call: TRBJ2-7
clone_size: NA
cdr3_aa: CSASLEHEQYF
cdr3_nt: TGCAGTGCTAGTTTAGAACACGAGCAGTACTTC

v_call: TRBV5-1
d_call: TRBD1
j_call: TRBJ2-7
clone_size: NA
cdr3_aa: CASSPSTGGSEQYF
cdr3_nt: TGCGCCAGCAGCCCCTCGACAGGGGGGAGCGAGCAGTACTTC

v_call: TRBV7-9
d_call: NA
j_call: TRBJ1-3
clone_size: NA
cdr3_aa: CASSSRTGRGSGNTIYF
cdr3_nt: TGTGCCAGCAGCTCCCGGACCGGGAGAGGGTCTGGAAACACCATATATTTT